This T cell receptor (beta chain) came from a study of Tregs in tolerant kidney transplant recipients. Repertoires were generated with immunoSEQ multiplex PCR, while TCRdb's copy carries only in-frame clones and drops some. The sample carries about 240,000 clones, 80% to 85% recorded once. General study points: The most relevant donor-specific Treg TCRbeta repertoire apparently came from expansion with activated donor B cells. The small number of patients limits these findings pending further validation. Biological reproducibility was not directly addressed in this study.

Unstimulated regulatory T cells (CD4+CD25+CD127-), CD4+CD25- non-regulatory cells, CD4 and CD8 cells were FACS-sorted from thawed PBMCs. This CDR3 is 13 amino acids long. The germline CDR1 and CDR2 sequences are GTSNPN and SVGIG (reference sequence). V was shortened by 0 bases and J by 6 bases, with 9 bases between the two germline ends. On this clone: Antigen specificity is unknown.

Sequencing input: CD4+ T cells from blood. This clonotype was obtained from a human donor in good health. V is TRBV30 and J is TRBJ1-5; D uncertain. The CDR3 DNA sequence: TGTGCCTGGAGTGTACAAATCAGTCAGCCCCAGCATTTT. Residues: CAWSVQISQPQHF.